These T cell receptor beta chains were read from a single sample in a study of shared clonotypes between healthy human individuals. Using immunoSEQ multiplex PCR, the repertoire was profiled, and TCRdb retains in-frame clones only, with some absent. This table holds fewer than 550,000 clones, over 60% found once. Sequencing was done on a sample of PBMCs. All receptors derive from a woman aged 40 to 50 in good health. Some clones in this sample may be carry-over from other donors' samples. Both conserved end residues are part of each CDR3. D genes are given only for firm matches. Where a row states a size, it is once, few, many or the class of an expanded clone; other rows omit it.

J | D | size | V | DNA | CDR3
TRBJ2-7 | NA | NA | TRBV29-1 | TGCAGCGTTGGCTGGGACGACTCGGGGGAGCAGTACTTC | CSVGWDDSGEQYF
TRBJ2-7 | NA | NA | TRBV25-1 | TGTGCCAGCAGTGAATATGGTGCGGACCGCTCCTACGAGCAGTACTTC | CASSEYGADRSYEQYF
TRBJ2-7 | NA | once | TRBV30 | TGTGCCTGGAGTGTACGTCAGAACTACGAGCAGTACTTC | CAWSVRQNYEQYF
TRBJ1-2 | NA | NA | TRBV2 | TGTGCCAGCGATGCAGTTGGAGGGAGGGCCGGCTACACCTTC | CASDAVGGRAGYTF
TRBJ2-7 | TRBD1 | NA | TRBV28 | TGTGCCAGCAGTTCCGGGACAGGGGGCTACGAGCAGTACTTC | CASSSGTGGYEQYF
TRBJ1-2 | NA | few | TRBV18 | TGTGCCAGCTCACCATCCCGGGACGCACATGGCTACACCTTC | CASSPSRDAHGYTF
TRBJ2-1 | TRBD1 | NA | TRBV5-6 | TGTGCCAGCAGCCCAGGGGGTTACTCCTACAATGAGCAGTTCTTC | CASSPGGYSYNEQFF
TRBJ2-2 | TRBD1 | NA | TRBV27 | TGTGCCAGCAGTACTCGGGACAGCAACACCGGGGAGCTGTTTTTT | CASSTRDSNTGELFF
TRBJ2-1 | NA | NA | TRBV2 | TGTGCCAGCAGGGCCGGCCCCCGAAGGAGCTCCTACAATGAGCAGTTCTTC | CASRAGPRRSSYNEQFF
TRBJ1-5 | NA | NA | TRBV4-3 | TGCGCCAGCAGCCAAGATTATTTTAGGGGTGGACAGCCCCAGCATTTT | CASSQDYFRGGQPQHF
TRBJ1-1 | TRBD1 | NA | TRBV29-1 | TGCAGCGTTGAGACAGGGGCGAACACTGAAGCTTTCTTT | CSVETGANTEAFF
TRBJ1-2 | NA | NA | TRBV5-4 | TGTGCCAGCAGCTTGGGGGGAGGGCAGACTAACTATGGCTACACCTTC | CASSLGGGQTNYGYTF
TRBJ2-7 | TRBD1 | NA | TRBV27 | TGTGCCAGCAGGACGCTGGGACAGGGAATCTACGAGCAGTACTTC | CASRTLGQGIYEQYF
TRBJ2-2 | TRBD2 | NA | TRBV9 | TGTGCCAGCAGCGCGGCGACTAGCGGGAGGGCCAAAACCGGGGAGCTGTTTTTT | CASSAATSGRAKTGELFF
TRBJ2-2 | NA | NA | TRBV7-3 | TGTGCCAGCAGCCCCCGTGGCGGAAGCGGGGAGCTGTTTTTT | CASSPRGGSGELFF
TRBJ2-7 | NA | NA | TRBV28 | TGTGCCAGCAGCCACACAGGCGCCCCCTACGAGCAGTACTTC | CASSHTGAPYEQYF
TRBJ1-1 | NA | few | TRBV6-4 | TGTGCCCAACAGGGCACTGAAGCTTTCTTT | CAQQGTEAFF
TRBJ2-6 | NA | many | TRBV28 | TGTGCCAGCAGGCGACATCTCTCTGGGGCCAACGTCCTGACTTTC | CASRRHLSGANVLTF
TRBJ1-2 | TRBD1 | NA | TRBV29-1 | TGCAGCGTTGAGAAAACTGGGACAGCCAACTATGGCTACACCTTC | CSVEKTGTANYGYTF
TRBJ2-7 | NA | NA | TRBV28 | TGTGCCAGCAGTTTCGCAGGGGATTGGTACGAGCAGTACTTC | CASSFAGDWYEQYF
TRBJ1-5 | NA | NA | TRBV10-3 | TGTGCCATCAGTGAGTCGGTAGGAAGGGGGAACAATCAGCCCCAGCATTTT | CAISESVGRGNNQPQHF
TRBJ2-6 | NA | NA | TRBV28 | TGTGCCAGCAGTTTAGCAGGGAGAGGGGCCAACGTCCTGACTTTC | CASSLAGRGANVLTF
TRBJ2-4 | TRBD1 | NA | TRBV15 | TGTGCCACCAGCAAAGGGACAGGGGGCTTAAGAAACATTCAGTACTTC | CATSKGTGGLRNIQYF
TRBJ2-3 | NA | NA | TRBV18 | TGTGCCAGCTCACCACGGACAGATACGCAGTATTTT | CASSPRTDTQYF
TRBJ2-2 | TRBD2 | NA | TRBV7-2 | TGTGCCAGCAGCCTAAGGACTAGCGGCACCGGGGAGCTGTTTTTT | CASSLRTSGTGELFF
TRBJ2-5 | TRBD2 | NA | TRBV5-1 | TGCGCCAGCAGCTCGGGACTAGCGGGACAAGAGACCCAGTACTTC | CASSSGLAGQETQYF
TRBJ2-7 | TRBD2 | few | TRBV4-1 | TGCGCCAGCAGCCAACTCCTAGCGGGTGCCTACGAGCAGTACTTC | CASSQLLAGAYEQYF
TRBJ1-3 | NA | NA | TRBV7-8 | TGTGCCAGCAGCTCCGAGGGGGGTTATGGAAACACCATATATTTT | CASSSEGGYGNTIYF
TRBJ2-1 | TRBD2 | NA | TRBV2 | TGTGCGAGTATAGCGGGAGGATACAATGAGCAGTTCTTC | CASIAGGYNEQFF
TRBJ2-2 | NA | NA | TRBV9 | TGTGCCAGCAGCGCGGTCGCCGGGGAGCTGTTTTTT | CASSAVAGELFF
TRBJ2-5 | TRBD1 | NA | TRBV11-2 | TGTGCCAGCAGCGCCCAGACAGGGGACGAGACCCAGTACTTC | CASSAQTGDETQYF
TRBJ1-1 | NA | NA | TRBV28 | TGTGCCAGCAGTTTCGGGGCGTCGGGGCCGGAGGACACTGAAGCTTTCTTT | CASSFGASGPEDTEAFF
TRBJ1-1 | NA | NA | TRBV10-3 | TGTGCCATCAGTGACTCTCTGTTGCGCACTGAAGCTTTCTTT | CAISDSLLRTEAFF
TRBJ2-7 | NA | NA | TRBV28 | TGTGCCAGCAGTTTAAAATTCTACTACGAGCAGTACTTC | CASSLKFYYEQYF
TRBJ2-4 | NA | NA | TRBV27 | TGTGCCAGCAGTTTGGTTCGGCAGGGGTTGAACATTCAGTACTTC | CASSLVRQGLNIQYF
TRBJ1-1 | NA | many | TRBV7-3 | TGTGCCAGCAGCTCCCAATGGGCTGAAGCTTTCTTT | CASSSQWAEAFF